One sample yielded the 4 T cell receptor beta chains listed below, sequenced in a study of lung T cells in sarcoidosis with Löfgren's syndrome. TCRdb reanalysed the reads using MiXCR and keeps one entry per CDR3 protein. The table has 20,000 or so distinct CDR3 sequences, about 22% seen once. Material for sequencing was CD4+ T cells from PBMCs. The receptors stem from a human donor with sarcoidosis (Löfgren's syndrome or another form), or a control subject (not recorded which).

There are many counts of this clonotype. This rearrangement joins TRBV29-1 to TRBJ1-1, with D unclear. The germline V gene encodes CDR1 SQVTM and CDR2 ANQGSEA. V was clipped by 1 base and J by 8 bases, with 14 bases between them. The CDR3 length is 13 residues. DNA for the CDR3: TGCAGCGTTGAAGGGCGACAACACAAGGAAGCTTTCTTT. Its protein product is CSVEGRQHKEAFF.

This clonotype was detected ten times or more. The V and J genes are TRBV4-3 and TRBJ2-2, with D perhaps TRBD2 (6 bases). Trimming stripped 0 bases from V and 6 bases from J, with 11 bases between. Germline-derived CDR1 and CDR2 are LGHNA and YSLEER. The CDR3 consists of 15 residues. The CDR3 is CASSQDTGEPGELFF. The CDR3 DNA follows: TGCGCCAGCAGCCAAGATACGGGGGAACCCGGGGAGCTGTTTTTT.

This clonotype was detected ten times or more. The rearrangement uses TRBV3-1 and TRBJ1-5, with D unresolved. V was trimmed by 2 bases and J by 3 bases, leaving 8 bases between them. CDR1 is LGHDT and CDR2 is YNNKEL in the germline V gene (reference sequence). The CDR3 runs to 14 residues. The CDR3 DNA reads as TGTGCCAGCAGCCAAATAGGATCCAATCAGCCCCAGCATTTT. The encoded protein is CASSQIGSNQPQHF.

Notes on this clonotype: The junction differs from germline at one of its ends, possibly a read error. V is TRBV7-9 and J is TRBJ2-3, with 8 positions matching TRBD1. Germline-derived CDR1 and CDR2 are SEHNR and FQNEAQ (reference sequence). This CDR3 comprises 15 residues. The CDR3 reads CASSYIGQGTDTQYF. The CDR3 DNA reads as TGTGCCAGCAGCTATATTGGACAGGGCACAGATACGCAATATTTT.